This T cell receptor (beta chain) was observed in a study of cytomegalovirus exposure and HLA in healthy donors. Profiled with immunoSEQ multiplex PCR; TCRdb holds only in-frame clones, not every one. This sample has 100,000 to 150,000 clones; approximately 92% occur once, and the top ten carry 0.95% to 1.5%. The CDR3 is 15 residues long. Germline assignment: CDR1 SNHLY and CDR2 FYNNEI. Trimming pared 6 bases from V and 7 bases from J, leaving 19 bases between. The donors were part of the validation cohort, which consisted of some 120 subjects and was separate from the first cohort of about 670 subjects. Note on this clone: What it binds is unknown.

Study-wide findings and caveats: The authors enumerated roughly 180 TCR beta chains as linked to cytomegalovirus. It was confirmed in vitro that a few of the CMV-associated chains were specific for CMV antigens.

The sequenced sample was PBMCs. The TCR originated in a woman aged 18-29 years in good health and CMV-seronegative. The chain combines TRBV2 with TRBJ2-1; perhaps TRBD2 as D (6 bases). The CDR3 is CASRATAIRGNEQFF. As DNA, the CDR3 is TGTGCCAGCAGGGCAACAGCGATTCGGGGGAATGAGCAGTTCTTC.